The T cell receptor beta chain under discussion was sequenced for a study of shared clonotypes between healthy human individuals. This clone has a handful of counts. The antigen is undetermined. The CDR3 loop spans 16 amino acids. CDR1 is SGHRS and CDR2 is YFSETQ in the germline V gene. V was cut by 4 bases and J by 4 bases, with 18 bases left in between. Clones were sequenced by immunoSEQ multiplex PCR, and TCRdb holds only the in-frame ones, with some missing. The table lists about 2 million clones, roughly 94% of them singletons. General study findings and limits: Non-shared clonotypes had lower generation probabilities than clonotypes shared by all four sorted-subset donors. Among several donors, about 4.6% of naive CD4 clonotypes were found in common.

The sequenced sample was naive CD4+ T cells sorted from blood. The subset denotes: CD45RA+ positively selected. This receptor was taken from a man aged 18-30 years in good health. V usage is TRBV5-1 and J usage is TRBJ1-3; D perhaps matches TRBD1 (6 bases). The CDR3 reads CASSLARGRAGNTIYF. CDR3 in DNA: TGCGCCAGCAGCCTGGCCCGGGGGCGCGCAGGAAACACCATATATTTT. Using reference TRBV5-1 and TRBJ1-3 for the parts outside the CDR3, the full variable domain is KAGVTQTPRYLIKTRGQQVTLSCSPISGHRSVSWYQQTPGQGLQFLFEYFSETQRNKGNFPGRFSGRQFSNSRSEMNVSTLELGDSALYLCASSLARGRAGNTIYFGEGSWLTVV.